These 18 T cell receptor beta chains share one sample of origin, sequenced in a study of CD8 T cells in Susac syndrome. About 0.5 to 1 ug RNA was reverse transcribed with random hexamers. TCRdb independently ran MiXCR on the immunoSEQ multiplex PCR reads; one entry per CDR3 protein. The table records about 140,000 distinct CDR3 sequences, around 95% of them present only once. Sequencing used CD4+ T cells from PBMCs. These TCRs come from a human donor with Susac syndrome.

This chain joins TRBV5-6 and TRBJ1-1; the D is unclear. The CDR3 contains 13 residues. Trimming took off 4 bases at V and 5 bases at J, with 12 bases between the two ends. CDR1 SGHDT and CDR2 YYEEEE come from the germline V gene. The CDR3 sequence: CASSTDPGTEAFF. In DNA, the CDR3 is TGTGCCAGCAGCACGGATCCGGGGACTGAAGCTTTCTTT.

The chain is built from TRBV12-3 or TRBV12-4 and TRBJ1-4, with D possibly matching TRBD1 (5 bases). V was cut by 5 bases and J by 8 bases, with 12 bases left in between. This CDR3 contains 13 residues. As DNA, the CDR3 is TGTGCCAGCAGTCGATGGGGGAGCGAAAAACTGTTTTTT. This codes for CASSRWGSEKLFF.

The V gene is TRBV11-2, the J gene TRBJ1-5; TRBD1 matches 7 bases. Germline-derived CDR1 and CDR2 are SGHAT and FQNNGV. The V and J ends lost 0 bases and 5 bases, in that order; junction bases with no gene match: 7. The CDR3 contains 16 residues. The CDR3 DNA sequence: TGTGCCAGCAGCTTAGATGACAGGGATCGGGATCAGCCCCAGCATTTT. Amino acids: CASSLDDRDRDQPQHF.

The rearrangement uses TRBV30 and TRBJ1-1; 7 positions agree with TRBD1. CDR3 length: 13 amino acids. Germline CDR1 is GTSNPN and CDR2 is SVGIG (reference sequence). J lost 2 bases, V lost 3 bases, and 3 bases had no gene match. CDR3 bases: TGTGCCTGGAGGGGGACAGCTAACACTGAAGCTTTCTTT. Encoded protein: CAWRGTANTEAFF.

The chain carries TRBV14 and TRBJ1-1; D might be TRBD1 (6 bases). Germline V gives CDR1 SGHDN, CDR2 FVKESK. The CDR3 spans 16 residues. With 0 bases removed from V and 4 bases from J, the gap between germline ends came to 15 bases. CDR3 bases: TGTGCCAGCAGCCAAGATAATAACTGGGGGCCCACTGAAGCTTTCTTT. Translated: CASSQDNNWGPTEAFF.

The chain links TRBV2 to TRBJ2-3; a possible D gene is TRBD2 (6 bases). Germline lookup yields CDR1 SNHLY and CDR2 FYNNEI. The V end was cut by 8 bases, the J end by 4 bases, with 16 bases between. This CDR3 comprises 14 residues. The CDR3 is CASPPGLPPDTQYF. The DNA for the CDR3 is TGTGCCAGCCCACCGGGACTCCCTCCAGATACGCAGTATTTT.

V is TRBV10-3 and J is TRBJ2-1, with a possible D match to TRBD2 (6 bases). The CDR3 spans 12 residues. V lost 10 bases and J 7 bases, leaving 14 bases between the germline ends. Germline V gene data show CDR1 as ENHRY and CDR2 as SYGVKD. CDR3 sequence (DNA): TGTGCCACGAGGCTAGCGCGGAATGAGCAGTTCTTC. Translating gives CATRLARNEQFF.

This sequence joins TRBV6-5 and TRBJ2-7; TRBD1 is a possible D gene (5 bases). Per germline, CDR1 MNHEY and CDR2 SVGAGI. Between the trimmed V and J ends, which lost 5 bases and 3 bases, there was a span of 11 bases. The CDR3 consists of 13 residues. The CDR3 bases are TGTGCCAGCAGTCGACAGCCGTACTACGAGCAGTACTTC. It specifies CASSRQPYYEQYF.

V gene TRBV20-1 combines with J gene TRBJ2-3; TRBD1 might be the D (6 bases). V was shortened by 5 bases and J by 1 base, with 10 bases between the two germline ends. The germline CDR1 and CDR2 sequences are DFQATT and SNEGSKA (reference sequence). This CDR3 has 13 residues. The CDR3 DNA sequence: TGCAGTGCTCCTCCAGGGGGCACAGATACGCAGTATTTT. This codes for CSAPPGGTDTQYF.

The rearrangement joins TRBV24-1 to TRBJ2-1, with 10 bases that match TRBD2. Per the germline V gene, CDR1 is KGHDR and CDR2 is SFDVKD. V was clipped by 6 bases and J by 0 bases; unmatched bases: 1. This CDR3 region has 15 residues. CDR3 in amino acids: CATSPSGGSYNEQFF. CDR3 DNA: TGTGCCACCAGTCCTAGCGGGGGCTCCTACAATGAGCAGTTCTTC.

The chain combines TRBV30 with TRBJ1-1, with D unclear. This CDR3 is 12 amino acids long. Germline V gene sequence: CDR1 GTSNPN, CDR2 SVGIG (reference sequence). V lost 3 bases and J lost 8, with 13 bases in between. Here the CDR3 DNA reads TGTGCCTGGAGATTATCGGCAGGAGAAGCTTTCTTT. Its translation: CAWRLSAGEAFF.

The V and J genes are TRBV15 and TRBJ1-2; D gene unclear. V lost 6 bases, J lost 0 bases, and 8 bases lay in between. CDR1 LNHNV and CDR2 YYDKDF come from the germline V gene (reference sequence). The CDR3 loop spans 13 amino acids. The CDR3 sequence is CATSWGTNYGYTF. The DNA for the CDR3 is TGTGCCACCAGTTGGGGTACTAACTATGGCTACACCTTC.

This chain connects TRBV10-3 to TRBJ1-2, with 10 bases matching TRBD1. CDR3 length equals 15 residues. Germline lookup yields CDR1 ENHRY and CDR2 SYGVKD. Trimming cost V 4 bases and J 4 bases; bases outside gene matches: 6. CDR3 nucleotide sequence: TGTGCCATCAGTGCGGGGACAGGGGAGATCTATGGCTACACCTTC. Translation gives CAISAGTGEIYGYTF.

The rearrangement links TRBV29-1 to TRBJ2-5; perhaps TRBD1 as D (5 bases). The CDR3 totals 12 residues. Between the trimmed V and J ends, which lost 4 bases and 5 bases, there was a span of 11 bases. Per germline, CDR1 SQVTM and CDR2 ANQGSEA. CDR3 sequence: CSVAGSSETQYF. DNA of the CDR3: TGCAGCGTTGCAGGGTCGTCGGAGACCCAGTACTTC.

V is TRBV6-6 and J is TRBJ2-5; D unclear. CDR3 length: 11 amino acids. The germline gives CDR1 MNHNY, CDR2 SVGAGI (reference sequence). The V and J ends lost 6 bases and 0 bases respectively, with 2 bases between them. CDR3 in amino acids: CASRYQETQYF. CDR3 nucleotides: TGTGCCAGCAGGTACCAAGAGACCCAGTACTTC.

V gene TRBV27 combines with J gene TRBJ1-6, with D unclear. This CDR3 comprises 17 residues. V dropped 4 bases and J dropped 3 bases, with 16 bases sitting between them. Germline CDR1 reads MNHEY; CDR2 reads SMNVEV (reference sequence). The CDR3 DNA reads as TGTGCCAGCAGTTCCTCGTTCTATGCCGGCTATAATTCACCCCTCCACTTT. Its translation: CASSSSFYAGYNSPLHF.

This clonotype was observed once. The rearrangement joins TRBV5-1 to TRBJ2-5; D gene unclear. This CDR3 spans 12 amino acids. Between the trimmed V and J ends, which lost 4 bases and 0 bases, there was a span of 4 bases. Per the germline V gene, CDR1 is SGHRS and CDR2 is YFSETQ. The CDR3 DNA follows: TGCGCCAGCAGCAAAGACCAAGAGACCCAGTACTTC. Protein sequence: CASSKDQETQYF.

J is TRBJ2-2 and V is TRBV7-3, with a tentative D call TRBD1 (6 bases). Looked up from germline, CDR1 is SGHTA and CDR2 is FQGTGA. The CDR3 runs to 16 residues. Deletions cut 3 bases from V and 6 bases from J, with 17 bases between. The CDR3 DNA sequence: TGTGCCAGCAGCTTCGGGAAAGGGGGTTCATCCGGGGAGCTGTTTTTT. Protein product: CASSFGKGGSSGELFF.